This is a list of T cell receptor beta chains from one sample in a study of STAT5B mutations in CD4+ large granular lymphocyte leukemia. TCRdb's copy holds only in-frame clones and misses some; the assay was immunoSEQ multiplex PCR. The table includes 15,000 to 20,000 clones, around 84% detected once. The specimen was CD4+ T cells from blood buffy coats. All receptors come from a human donor in good health. Each CDR3 is given with its conserved first and last residue. The D gene is left open where the match is weak. Size is omitted from some rows. Given values are once, few, many or a class for expanded clones.

TGCAGCGTTGCCAGGGGGGACACTGAAGCTTTCTTT,CSVARGDTEAFF,TRBD1,TRBV29-1,TRBJ1-1,-
TGCGCCAGCAGCCAAGCCGGCCAGGGCCTGTATGGCTACACCTTC,CASSQAGQGLYGYTF,-,TRBV4-1,TRBJ1-2,-
TGTGCCACCAGCAGAGATAGTAGGAGCAATCAGCCCCAGCATTTT,CATSRDSRSNQPQHF,-,TRBV15,TRBJ1-5,-
TGTGCCAGCAGCTCAACAGGGGATGGGGCCAACGTCCTGACTTTC,CASSSTGDGANVLTF,TRBD1,TRBV5-6,TRBJ2-6,-
TGTGCCAGCTCACCACCGCCTAAGAACTCTGGGGCCAACGTCCTGACTTTC,CASSPPPKNSGANVLTF,-,TRBV18,TRBJ2-6,-
TGTGCCAGCAGGAGGGGGCTTGGAACTGAAGCTTTCTTT,CASRRGLGTEAFF,TRBD1,TRBV6-4,TRBJ1-1,few
TGTGCCAGCAGGGCACTCGGCGGAAACACCATATATTTT,CASRALGGNTIYF,-,TRBV6-5,TRBJ1-3,-
TGTGCCAGCAGTCCGACGATTGGGGCCTTCTATGGCTACACCTTC,CASSPTIGAFYGYTF,-,TRBV6-5,TRBJ1-2,-
TGTGCCAGCAGCCAGTCCGGCCGGGGTTTCAACTATGGCTACACCTTC,CASSQSGRGFNYGYTF,-,TRBV4-2,TRBJ1-2,-
TGCGCCAGCAGCCAAGCAGTAGCGGGAGGGCCTACCGAGACCCAGTACTTC,CASSQAVAGGPTETQYF,TRBD2,TRBV4-1,TRBJ2-5,-
TGTGCCTGGAGAATCCTCGGGGATGAGCAGTTCTTC,CAWRILGDEQFF,-,TRBV30,TRBJ2-1,-
TGTGCCTGGAGTCCCTCATTGAACACTGAAGCTTTCTTT,CAWSPSLNTEAFF,-,TRBV30,TRBJ1-1,-
TGTGCCAGCAGCGTACGGGCTAGCGGTTTTGACAATGAGCAGTTCTTC,CASSVRASGFDNEQFF,TRBD2,TRBV9,TRBJ2-1,-
TGTGCCAGTAGTATTGAGGTTGAAGCTTTCTTT,CASSIEVEAFF,-,TRBV19,TRBJ1-1,-
TGTGCCATCAGTGAGTCTCCCATAGAGACCCAGTACTTC,CAISESPIETQYF,-,TRBV10-3,TRBJ2-5,-
TGTGCCAGCAGCGTAGGCGGGACCCAGCTCAATGAGCAGTTCTTC,CASSVGGTQLNEQFF,-,TRBV9,TRBJ2-1,few
TGTGCCAGCAGGGGGAGTGCAGGCTTTAATGAAAAACTGTTTTTT,CASRGSAGFNEKLFF,-,TRBV6-5,TRBJ1-4,-
TGTGCCAGCAGCCCTCAGGGGGGACAGGGGGCCGGGGAGCAGTACTTC,CASSPQGGQGAGEQYF,TRBD1,TRBV13,TRBJ2-7,few
TGTGCCAGCTCCCCCGGGACTAGCGGGACCTACGAGCAGTACTTC,CASSPGTSGTYEQYF,TRBD2,TRBV18,TRBJ2-7,-
TGTGCCTCGGACAGAGGTGAAGCTTTCTTT,CASDRGEAFF,-,TRBV30,TRBJ1-1,-
TGCAGCGCTACGGTTGGCGGGAGGGCTCGGGAGCAGTACTTC,CSATVGGRAREQYF,TRBD2,TRBV29-1,TRBJ2-7,-
TGTGCCAGCAGTACACATTTCAGCACAGATACGCAGTATTTT,CASSTHFSTDTQYF,-,TRBV6-5,TRBJ2-3,-
TGTGCCAGCAGCCGGAAGACAGGGATGAACACTGAAGCTTTCTTT,CASSRKTGMNTEAFF,TRBD1,TRBV5-4,TRBJ1-1,-
TGCGCCAGCAGCCAGACGGGACGGAGGGAGAGGGAGCAGTACTTC,CASSQTGRREREQYF,-,TRBV4-1,TRBJ2-7,-
TGCGCCAGCAGTGAGGGTTGGGCGGGAGGGCCCTACGAGCAGTACTTC,CASSEGWAGGPYEQYF,TRBD2,TRBV10-2,TRBJ2-7,-
TGTGCCACCACGGTGACTAGCGGGAGGTTGGAGACCCAGTACTTC,CATTVTSGRLETQYF,TRBD2,TRBV7-2,TRBJ2-5,-
TGTGCCACCCGGGGGGGAACTAATGAAAAACTGTTTTTT,CATRGGTNEKLFF,-,TRBV7-9,TRBJ1-4,-
TGTGCCAGCAGTGATTGGGACAGGGGCTACGAGCAGTACTTC,CASSDWDRGYEQYF,TRBD1,TRBV25-1,TRBJ2-7,-
TGTGCCAGCAGCCCGGCCGGGACAGTATCGGAGACCCAGTACTTC,CASSPAGTVSETQYF,TRBD1,TRBV5-4,TRBJ2-5,-
TGTGCCAGCAGCCAAGCGGGAGGGGGTTTTACTCTGGGAAACACCATATATTTT,CASSQAGGGFTLGNTIYF,-,TRBV4-2,TRBJ1-3,-
TGTGCCAGCAGCGATAGAAGGAATCGCTATGGCTACACCTTC,CASSDRRNRYGYTF,-,TRBV9,TRBJ1-2,-
TGTGCCAGCAGGACGGGACGAGGGGAGACCCAGTACTTC,CASRTGRGETQYF,-,TRBV6-5,TRBJ2-5,-
TGTGCCAGCAGTGAAGCCTTCCGGCAGCTAGTGAGCAATCAGCCCCAGCATTTT,CASSEAFRQLVSNQPQHF,-,TRBV6-1,TRBJ1-5,-
TGTGCCAGCAGTTACTCAGGACAGGGTGGCTATGGCTACACCTTC,CASSYSGQGGYGYTF,TRBD1,TRBV6-5,TRBJ1-2,-
TGTGCCAGCAGCCCGGGACAGGACCGCACCTACGAGCAGTACTTC,CASSPGQDRTYEQYF,TRBD1,TRBV5-4,TRBJ2-7,-
TGTGCCTGGAGTGACCGGGGTAGCGGGAGTAAGACAGATACGCAGTATTTT,CAWSDRGSGSKTDTQYF,TRBD2,TRBV30,TRBJ2-3,once
TGTGCCAGCAGCTATAACACAGGGTTGAACACTGAAGCTTTCTTT,CASSYNTGLNTEAFF,-,TRBV5-6,TRBJ1-1,-
TGTGCCTGGAAAGGCATGAACACTGAAGCTTTCTTT,CAWKGMNTEAFF,-,TRBV30,TRBJ1-1,-
TGTGCCAGCAGCTCGGACAGGGGGAGTGAAAAACTGTTTTTT,CASSSDRGSEKLFF,TRBD1,TRBV7-9,TRBJ1-4,-
TGTGCCTGGAGTGTAATGAATAGGGACTGGGGGGAGTTCTTC,CAWSVMNRDWGEFF,-,TRBV30,TRBJ2-1,-
TGTGCCAGCAGCTTCTTAGCGGGAGGGCCGGAGACCCAGTACTTC,CASSFLAGGPETQYF,TRBD2,TRBV11-2,TRBJ2-5,-
TGTGCCAGCTCACCGCAATTATCGGGACAGGGAGGGGGTCAGCCCCAGCATTTT,CASSPQLSGQGGGQPQHF,TRBD1,TRBV18,TRBJ1-5,-
TGTGCCAGCAGGACTGGGACACCCTACGAGCAGTACTTC,CASRTGTPYEQYF,-,TRBV6-1,TRBJ2-7,-
TGCGCCAGCACCCAGGTAGGTCAGCCCCAGCATTTT,CASTQVGQPQHF,-,TRBV23-1,TRBJ1-5,few
TGTGCCAGCACCTCCCGGACTAGCGGAAACAATGAGCAGTTCTTC,CASTSRTSGNNEQFF,TRBD2,TRBV6-6,TRBJ2-1,-
TGTGCCAGCAGTGACGAGGCGGGTACGAACACCGGGGAGCTGTTTTTT,CASSDEAGTNTGELFF,-,TRBV6-4,TRBJ2-2,once
TGTGCCAGCAGCCGGGCAACCGGGGGGGGTAACACTGAAGCTTTCTTT,CASSRATGGGNTEAFF,-,TRBV7-9,TRBJ1-1,-
TGTGCCAGCAGCTTAGCAGCGGCATTCGGGGAGCAGTTCTTC,CASSLAAAFGEQFF,-,TRBV11-1,TRBJ2-1,-
TGTGCCACCAGCAGAGGCGGCGTTAGCGGGGCCAACGTCCTGACTTTC,CATSRGGVSGANVLTF,-,TRBV15,TRBJ2-6,-
TGTGCCAGCAGCCCCGCCGGTATTCAATCTTCCTACGAGCAGTACTTC,CASSPAGIQSSYEQYF,-,TRBV5-4,TRBJ2-7,-
TGTGCCAGCAGAGGGCCGAGGCGTGAAAAACTGTTTTTT,CASRGPRREKLFF,-,TRBV6-5,TRBJ1-4,-
TGTGCCAGCAGCAACGGCTACAATGAGCAGTTCTTC,CASSNGYNEQFF,-,TRBV5-4,TRBJ2-1,-
TGTGCCAGTAAAAAACAGGGGGATAGCTACGAGCAGTACTTC,CASKKQGDSYEQYF,TRBD1,TRBV19,TRBJ2-7,-
TGTGCCAGCACACCGGGGGGGGCGTCCTCCTACAATGAGCAGTTCTTC,CASTPGGASSYNEQFF,TRBD2,TRBV6-6,TRBJ2-1,-
TGTGCCAGCTCAGCAGGGCGCCAGTGGCCCCAGCATTTT,CASSAGRQWPQHF,-,TRBV18,TRBJ1-5,-
TGTGCCAGCAGCTCGTATTCGAGTGAAAAACTGTTTTTT,CASSSYSSEKLFF,-,TRBV7-2,TRBJ1-4,-
TGTGCCAGCAGCCTAGGGGGTTCCTACAATGAGCAGTTCTTC,CASSLGGSYNEQFF,-,TRBV14,TRBJ2-1,-
TGTGCCAGCAGTTTGAGTCCCGAATCCTACGAGCAGTACTTC,CASSLSPESYEQYF,-,TRBV27,TRBJ2-7,-
TGTGCCAGCAGTCCCCAGGGGGCTGCTAATGAAAAACTGTTTTTT,CASSPQGAANEKLFF,TRBD1,TRBV6-5,TRBJ1-4,-
TGCAGTGCTAGGGGAGACGAGCAGTACTTC,CSARGDEQYF,-,TRBV20-1,TRBJ2-7,-